These T cell receptor beta chains were read from a single sample in a study of CD8 T cells in ankylosing spondylitis. TCRdb recomputed calls from the 5' RACE reads with MiXCR, one row per CDR3 protein. Among 150,000 to 200,000 distinct CDR3 sequences listed, around a third were seen once. The sequenced sample was synovial fluid, either unsorted or a sorted T cell fraction (not recorded which). The receptor set was obtained from a male donor with ankylosing spondylitis. Each CDR3 is given with its conserved first and last residue. D genes are given only for firm matches. For some rows the clone size is stated as once, few or many, or as a class when expanded; others skip it.

v_call	d_call	j_call	clone_size	cdr3_aa	cdr3_nt
TRBV5-1	NA	TRBJ2-7	few	CASRQGTGSYEQYF	TGCGCCAGCAGGCAAGGGACGGGCTCCTACGAGCAGTACTTC
TRBV6-1	NA	TRBJ2-7	NA	CASSRGRGAPYEQYF	TGTGCCAGCAGTCGTGGCAGAGGGGCCCCCTACGAGCAGTACTTC
TRBV6-1	NA	TRBJ1-2	NA	CASGTGRDYGYTF	TGTGCCAGCGGCACGGGACGAGATTATGGCTACACCTTC
TRBV5-1	NA	TRBJ2-7	NA	CASSLASWSSYEQYF	TGCGCCAGCAGCTTGGCCTCTTGGAGCTCCTACGAGCAGTACTTC
TRBV5-1	NA	TRBJ2-3	few	CASSLGVGGFTDTQYF	TGCGCCAGCAGCTTGGGAGTGGGCGGCTTCACAGATACGCAGTATTTT
TRBV28	TRBD2	TRBJ2-1	NA	CASSLAAGGQGNEQFF	TGTGCCAGCAGTTTAGCGGCGGGAGGGCAGGGGAATGAGCAGTTCTTC
TRBV4-2	TRBD2	TRBJ2-1	many	CASSQTGGVVFF	TGTGCCAGCAGCCAGACGGGGGGGGTTGTGTTCTTC
TRBV11-2	NA	TRBJ2-5	NA	CASSLDGGVQETQYF	TGTGCCAGCAGCTTAGATGGGGGCGTCCAAGAGACCCAGTACTTC
TRBV13	NA	TRBJ1-3	NA	CASSYTTSSGNTIYF	TGTGCCAGCAGCTACACGACAAGCTCTGGAAACACCATATATTTT
TRBV28	TRBD1	TRBJ2-5	few	CASSFEAGGGETQYF	TGTGCCAGCAGTTTCGAGGCAGGGGGCGGAGAGACCCAGTACTTC
TRBV27	NA	TRBJ1-2	few	CASGLGRGYYGYTF	TGTGCCAGCGGGCTAGGGAGGGGATACTATGGCTACACCTTC
TRBV27	NA	TRBJ2-1	NA	CASSLNGKNYNEQFF	TGTGCCAGCAGTTTAAACGGGAAAAACTACAATGAGCAGTTCTTC
TRBV7-2	NA	TRBJ1-3	few	CASSLMAASGNTIYF	TGTGCCAGCAGCTTAATGGCCGCCTCTGGAAACACCATATATTTT
TRBV7-9	NA	TRBJ2-1	NA	CASSLRSANDNEQFF	TGTGCCAGCAGCTTAAGGAGCGCGAATGACAATGAGCAGTTCTTC
TRBV4-1	NA	TRBJ1-6	few	CASSQDPSSYNSPLHF	TGCGCCAGCAGCCAAGATCCTAGCTCCTATAATTCACCCCTCCACTTT
TRBV10-3	NA	TRBJ1-5	NA	CAISELGAGKPQHF	TGTGCCATCAGTGAGTTGGGGGCCGGGAAGCCCCAGCATTTT